This T cell receptor beta chain was captured in a study of identical twins. One entry per CDR3 protein, called by TCRdb with MiXCR from the 5' RACE reads. Of around 690,000 distinct CDR3 sequences listed, 21% are singletons. Germline V CDR1 and CDR2: MNHNS, SASEGT. The V and J ends lost 3 bases and 0 bases respectively, with 5 bases between them. The CDR3 is 13 residues long. The sample was also reused in another study, on T cells expressing NK-cell markers. That study reports: TCR beta repertoires came from sorted CD3+CD56+NKG2C+, CD3+CD56+NKG2C- and CD3+CD56-NKG2C+ T cells. Over 5 donors had dominant NKG2C+ clonotypes that comprised about 1.0-7.5% of their CD8+ T cells.

Sequencing was carried out using PBMCs. J is TRBJ1-1 and V is TRBV6-1; D remains ambiguous. This TCR came from a young woman in good health. Here the CDR3 reads CASSDHMNTEAFF. CDR3 sequence (DNA): TGTGCCAGCAGTGACCATATGAACACTGAAGCTTTCTTT.